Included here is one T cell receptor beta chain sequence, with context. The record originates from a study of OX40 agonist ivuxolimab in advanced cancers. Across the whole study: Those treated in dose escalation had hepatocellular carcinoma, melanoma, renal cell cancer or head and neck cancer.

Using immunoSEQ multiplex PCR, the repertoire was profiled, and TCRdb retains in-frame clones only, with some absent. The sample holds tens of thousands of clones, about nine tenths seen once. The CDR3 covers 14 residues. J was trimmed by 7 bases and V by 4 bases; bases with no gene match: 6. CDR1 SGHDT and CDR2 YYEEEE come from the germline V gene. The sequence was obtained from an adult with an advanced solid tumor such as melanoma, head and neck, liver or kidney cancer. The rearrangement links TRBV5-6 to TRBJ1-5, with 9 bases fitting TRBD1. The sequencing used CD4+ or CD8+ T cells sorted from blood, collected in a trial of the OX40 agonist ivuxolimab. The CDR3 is CASSQTGGRQPQHF. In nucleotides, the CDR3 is TGTGCCAGCAGCCAAACAGGGGGCAGACAGCCCCAGCATTTT.